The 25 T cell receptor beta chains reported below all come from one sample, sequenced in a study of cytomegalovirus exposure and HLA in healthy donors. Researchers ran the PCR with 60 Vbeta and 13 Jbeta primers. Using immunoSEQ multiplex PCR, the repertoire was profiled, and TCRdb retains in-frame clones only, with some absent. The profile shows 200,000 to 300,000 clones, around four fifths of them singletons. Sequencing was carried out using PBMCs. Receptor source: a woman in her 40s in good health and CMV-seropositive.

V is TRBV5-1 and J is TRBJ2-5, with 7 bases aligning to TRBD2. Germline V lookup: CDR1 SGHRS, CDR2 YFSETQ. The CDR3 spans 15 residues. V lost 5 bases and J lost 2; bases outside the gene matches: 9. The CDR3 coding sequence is TGCGCCAGCAGTCGCGGAGCTAGCGGACAAGAGACCCAGTACTTC. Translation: CASSRGASGQETQYF.

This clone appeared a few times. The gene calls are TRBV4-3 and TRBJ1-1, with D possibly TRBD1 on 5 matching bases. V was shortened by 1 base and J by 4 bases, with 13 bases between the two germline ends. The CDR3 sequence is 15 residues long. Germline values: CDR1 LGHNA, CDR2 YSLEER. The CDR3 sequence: CASSQGPRVSTEAFF. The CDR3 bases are TGCGCCAGCAGCCAAGGGCCCAGGGTGAGCACTGAAGCTTTCTTT.

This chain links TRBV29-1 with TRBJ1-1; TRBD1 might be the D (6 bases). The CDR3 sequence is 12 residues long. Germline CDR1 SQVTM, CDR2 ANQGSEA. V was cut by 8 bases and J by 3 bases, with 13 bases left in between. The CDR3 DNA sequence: TGCAGCACCCACAGGGTGGACACTGAAGCTTTCTTT. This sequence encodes CSTHRVDTEAFF. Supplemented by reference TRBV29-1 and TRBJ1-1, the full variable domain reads SAVISQKPSRDICQRGTSLTIQCQVDSQVTMMFWYRQQPGQSLTLIATANQGSEATYESGFVIDKFPISRPNLTFSTLTVSNMSPEDSSIYLCSTHRVDTEAFFGQGTRLTVV.

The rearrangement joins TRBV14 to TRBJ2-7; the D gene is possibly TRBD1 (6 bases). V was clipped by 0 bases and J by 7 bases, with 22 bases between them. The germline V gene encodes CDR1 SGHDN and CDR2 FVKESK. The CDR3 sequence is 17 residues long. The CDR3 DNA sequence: TGTGCCAGCAGCCAAGAAGGCTGGGACATGACCCCGAGGGAGCAGTACTTC. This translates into CASSQEGWDMTPREQYF.

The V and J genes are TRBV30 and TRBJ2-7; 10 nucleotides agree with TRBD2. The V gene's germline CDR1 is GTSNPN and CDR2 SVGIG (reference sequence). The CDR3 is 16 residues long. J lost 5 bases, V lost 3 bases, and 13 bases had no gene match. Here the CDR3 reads CAWSLRLSGRGNEQYF. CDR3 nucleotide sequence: TGTGCCTGGAGCCTAAGACTGAGCGGGAGGGGCAACGAGCAGTACTTC.

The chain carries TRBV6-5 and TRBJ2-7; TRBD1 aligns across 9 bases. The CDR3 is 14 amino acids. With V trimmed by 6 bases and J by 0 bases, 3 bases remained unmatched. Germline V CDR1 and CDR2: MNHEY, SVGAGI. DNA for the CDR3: TGTGCCAGCAGCCAGGGACAGGGCTCCTACGAGCAGTACTTC. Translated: CASSQGQGSYEQYF.

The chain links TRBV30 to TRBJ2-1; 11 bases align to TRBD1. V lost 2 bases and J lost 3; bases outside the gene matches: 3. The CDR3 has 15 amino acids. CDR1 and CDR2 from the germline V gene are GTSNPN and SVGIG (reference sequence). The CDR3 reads CAWSSGTGGYNEQFF. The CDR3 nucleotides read TGTGCCTGGAGTTCCGGGACAGGGGGCTACAATGAGCAGTTCTTC.

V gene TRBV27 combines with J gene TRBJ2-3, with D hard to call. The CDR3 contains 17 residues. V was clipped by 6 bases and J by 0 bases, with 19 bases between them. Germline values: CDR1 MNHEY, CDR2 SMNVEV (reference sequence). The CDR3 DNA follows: TGTGCCAGCAGGTTCTCCGTGGAGACCCCTAGCACAGATACGCAGTATTTT. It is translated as CASRFSVETPSTDTQYF.

The CDR3 here is CASSVSLTTGGFGGYTF. In DNA form, the CDR3 reads TGTGCCAGCTCAGTCTCGTTGACGACAGGCGGTTTCGGTGGCTACACCTTC. The chain uses TRBV18 and TRBJ1-2; a possible D gene is TRBD1 (6 bases). Trimming shortened V by 5 bases and J by 7 bases, and 26 bases separated the two germline ends. Germline V gene lookup returns CDR1 KGHSH and CDR2 LQKENI. The length of the CDR3 is 17 residues.

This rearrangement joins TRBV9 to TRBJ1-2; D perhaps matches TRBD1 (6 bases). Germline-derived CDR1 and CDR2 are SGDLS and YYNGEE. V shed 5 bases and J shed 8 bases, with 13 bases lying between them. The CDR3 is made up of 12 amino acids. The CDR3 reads CASRAGEGGYTF. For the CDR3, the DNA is TGTGCCAGCAGGGCAGGGGAGGGAGGCTACACCTTC. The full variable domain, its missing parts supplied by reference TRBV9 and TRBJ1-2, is DSGVTQTPKHLITATGQRVTLRCSPRSGDLSVYWYQQSLDQGLQFLIQYYNGEERAKGNILERFSAQQFPDLHSELNLSSLELGDSALYFCASRAGEGGYTFGSGTRLTVV.

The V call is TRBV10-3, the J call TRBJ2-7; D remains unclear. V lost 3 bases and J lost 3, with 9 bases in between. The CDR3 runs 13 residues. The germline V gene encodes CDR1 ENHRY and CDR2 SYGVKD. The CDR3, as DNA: TGTGCCATCAGTGAATCTAGTAGCTACGAGCAGTACTTC. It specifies CAISESSSYEQYF.

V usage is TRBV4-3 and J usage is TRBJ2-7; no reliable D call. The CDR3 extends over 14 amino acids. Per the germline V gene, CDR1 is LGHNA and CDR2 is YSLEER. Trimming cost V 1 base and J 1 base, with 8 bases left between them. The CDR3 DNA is TGCGCCAGCAGCCAAGGTTCGGTATCCTACGAGCAGTACTTC. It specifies CASSQGSVSYEQYF.

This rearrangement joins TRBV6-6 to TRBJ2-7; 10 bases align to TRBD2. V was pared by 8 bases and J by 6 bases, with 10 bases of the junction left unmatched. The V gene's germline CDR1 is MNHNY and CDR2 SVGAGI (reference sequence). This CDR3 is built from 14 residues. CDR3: CASQRAGGPAEQYF. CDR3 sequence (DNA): TGTGCCAGCCAGCGAGCGGGAGGGCCGGCCGAGCAGTACTTC.

The CDR3 DNA is TGCGCCAGCAGCAAAGGACTAGCGGGAGGGCCAAACTCCTACGAGCAGTACTTC. Translating gives CASSKGLAGGPNSYEQYF. The chain recombines TRBV5-1 with TRBJ2-7; 15 bases align to TRBD2. Trimming at V came to 4 bases and at J to 0 bases, leaving 8 bases not matched to a gene. Germline V gene data show CDR1 as SGHRS and CDR2 as YFSETQ. The CDR3 consists of 18 residues.

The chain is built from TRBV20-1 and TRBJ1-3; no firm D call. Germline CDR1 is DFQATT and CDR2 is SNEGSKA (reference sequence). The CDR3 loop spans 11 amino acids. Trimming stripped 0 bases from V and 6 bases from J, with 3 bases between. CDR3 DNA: TGCAGTGCTAGAGATAAAAACACCATATATTTT. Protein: CSARDKNTIYF.

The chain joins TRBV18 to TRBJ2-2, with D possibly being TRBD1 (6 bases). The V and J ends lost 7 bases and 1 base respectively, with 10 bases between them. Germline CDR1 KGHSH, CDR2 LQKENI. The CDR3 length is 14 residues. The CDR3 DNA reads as TGTGCCAGCTTACCGGGACAGAACACCGGGGAGCTGTTTTTT. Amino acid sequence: CASLPGQNTGELFF. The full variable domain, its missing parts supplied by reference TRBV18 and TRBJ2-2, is NAGVMQNPRHLVRRRGQEARLRCSPMKGHSHVYWYRQLPEEGLKFMVYLQKENIIDESGMPKERFSAEFPKEGPSILRIQQVVRGDSAAYFCASLPGQNTGELFFGEGSRLTVL.

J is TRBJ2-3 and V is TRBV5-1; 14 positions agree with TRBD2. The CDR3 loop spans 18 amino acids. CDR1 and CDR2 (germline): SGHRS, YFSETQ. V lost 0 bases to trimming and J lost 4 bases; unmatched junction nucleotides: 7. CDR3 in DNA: TGCGCCAGCAGCTTGGGACTAGCGGGAGGGCCGGGGGCAGATACGCAGTATTTT. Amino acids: CASSLGLAGGPGADTQYF.

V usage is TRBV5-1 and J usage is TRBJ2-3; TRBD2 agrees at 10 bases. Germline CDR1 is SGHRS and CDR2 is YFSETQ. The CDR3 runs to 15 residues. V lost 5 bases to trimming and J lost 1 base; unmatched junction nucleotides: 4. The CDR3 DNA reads TGCGCCAGCAGACCTGGGACTAGCGGCACAGATACGCAGTATTTT. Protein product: CASRPGTSGTDTQYF. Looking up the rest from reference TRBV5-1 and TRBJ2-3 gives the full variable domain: KAGVTQTPRYLIKTRGQQVTLSCSPISGHRSVSWYQQTPGQGLQFLFEYFSETQRNKGNFPGRFSGRQFSNSRSEMNVSTLELGDSALYLCASRPGTSGTDTQYFGPGTRLTVL.

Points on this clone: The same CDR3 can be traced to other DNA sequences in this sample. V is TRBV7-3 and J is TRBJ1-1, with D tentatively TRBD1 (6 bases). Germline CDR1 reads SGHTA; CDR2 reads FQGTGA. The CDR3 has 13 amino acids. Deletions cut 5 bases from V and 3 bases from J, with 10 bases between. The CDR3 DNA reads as TGTGCCAGCAGCCTACAGGGATACACTGAAGCTTTCTTT. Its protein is CASSLQGYTEAFF.

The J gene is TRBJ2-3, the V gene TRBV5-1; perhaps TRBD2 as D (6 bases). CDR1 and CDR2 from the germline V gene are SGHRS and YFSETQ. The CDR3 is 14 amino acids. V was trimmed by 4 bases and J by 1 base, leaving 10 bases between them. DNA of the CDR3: TGCGCCAGCAGCACTAGCTCTCGCACAGATACGCAGTATTTT. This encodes CASSTSSRTDTQYF.

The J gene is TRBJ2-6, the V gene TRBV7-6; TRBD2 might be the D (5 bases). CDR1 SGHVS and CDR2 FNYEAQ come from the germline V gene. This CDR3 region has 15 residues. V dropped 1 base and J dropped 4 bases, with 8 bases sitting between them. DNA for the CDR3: TGTGCCAGCAGCTTAGACCCGGGGGGGGCCAACGTCCTGACTTTC. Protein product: CASSLDPGGANVLTF. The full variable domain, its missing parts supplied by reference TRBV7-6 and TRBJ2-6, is GAGVSQSPRYKVTKRGQDVALRCDPISGHVSLYWYRQALGQGPEFLTYFNYEAQQDKSGLPNDRFSAERPEGSISTLTIQRTEQRDSAMYRCASSLDPGGANVLTFGAGSRLTVL.

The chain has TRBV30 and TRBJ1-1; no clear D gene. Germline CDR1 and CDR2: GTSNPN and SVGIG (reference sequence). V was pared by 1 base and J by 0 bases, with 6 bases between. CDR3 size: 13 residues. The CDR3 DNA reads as TGTGCCTGGAGTGATATCTTGAACACTGAAGCTTTCTTT. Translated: CAWSDILNTEAFF.

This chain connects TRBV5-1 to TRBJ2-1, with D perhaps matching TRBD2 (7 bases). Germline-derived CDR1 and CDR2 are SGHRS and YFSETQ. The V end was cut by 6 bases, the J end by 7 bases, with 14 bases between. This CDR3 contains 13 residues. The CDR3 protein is CASKDSGANEQFF. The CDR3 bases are TGCGCCAGCAAGGACAGCGGGGCTAATGAGCAGTTCTTC.

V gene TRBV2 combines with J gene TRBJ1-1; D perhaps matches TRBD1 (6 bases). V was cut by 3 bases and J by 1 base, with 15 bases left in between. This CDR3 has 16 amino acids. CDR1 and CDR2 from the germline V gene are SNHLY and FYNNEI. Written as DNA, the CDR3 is TGTGCCAGCAGTGAGGAATGGGGACACTCGAACACTGAAGCTTTCTTT. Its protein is CASSEEWGHSNTEAFF. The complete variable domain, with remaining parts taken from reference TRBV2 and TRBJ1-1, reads EPEVTQTPSHQVTQMGQEVILRCVPISNHLYFYWYRQILGQKVEFLVSFYNNEISEKSEIFDDQFSVERPDGSNFTLKIRSTKLEDSAMYFCASSEEWGHSNTEAFFGQGTRLTVV.

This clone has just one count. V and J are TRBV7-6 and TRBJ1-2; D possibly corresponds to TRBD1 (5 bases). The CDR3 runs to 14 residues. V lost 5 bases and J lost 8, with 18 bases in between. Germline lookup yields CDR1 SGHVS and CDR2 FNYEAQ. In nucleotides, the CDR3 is TGTGCCAGCAGCCTAACCCAGGGAACCGGGGGCTACACCTTC. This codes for CASSLTQGTGGYTF.